This TCR beta chain emerged from a study of cytomegalovirus exposure and HLA in healthy donors. Study summary: Within the Caucasian-associated ancestry cluster were roughly 82% of the roughly 360 genotyped donors. General study findings and limits: An observed cluster of highly shared sequence variants was recorded as a likely sequencing artifact.

The PCR ran on 60 Vbeta and 13 Jbeta primers. The method was immunoSEQ multiplex PCR; TCRdb's version includes in-frame clones alone and lacks a portion of them. There are 85,000 to 100,000 clones in the sample; approximately 64% occur only once, and 3.2% lies in the top ten. About this clone: Its antigen is currently unknown.

With 6 bases removed from V and 4 bases from J, the gap between germline ends came to 15 bases. The CDR3 has 14 amino acids. Germline CDR1 and CDR2: MNHEY and SVGAGI. This sequence was found in a man aged 55 to 69 in good health and CMV-seronegative. Sequencing was performed on PBMCs. The genes are TRBV6-5 and TRBJ1-2; maybe TRBD1 (5 bases). CDR3 DNA: TGTGCCAGCAGGGCTAGGGGTGGGCCCTATGGCTACACCTTC. As protein: CASRARGGPYGYTF.